Following are 28 T cell receptor beta chains from one sample sequenced in a study of shared clonotypes between healthy human individuals. This table comes from immunoSEQ multiplex PCR, and its TCRdb copy is limited to in-frame clones, with some not included. Here the sample spans roughly 1,800,000 clones, about 95% being singletons. Naivety among CD8 cells was defined by CD45RO negativity and positive CCR7 selection, thereby excluding terminally differentiated effector memory CD45RA+ cells. Sequencing was carried out using naive CD8+ T cells sorted from blood. The receptors were gathered from a man in his late teens or twenties in good health.

V usage is TRBV5-1 and J usage is TRBJ2-7; 10 nucleotides line up with TRBD1. There are 13 residues in the CDR3. Germline lookup yields CDR1 SGHRS and CDR2 YFSETQ. J gave up 6 bases and V 3 bases, and 3 bases lay outside the gene matches. The CDR3 DNA sequence: TGCGCCAGCAGCTGGACAGGGGGTCGCGAGCAGTACTTC. It specifies CASSWTGGREQYF.

The rearrangement joins TRBV6-5 to TRBJ1-6; D remains unclear. The CDR3 runs 12 residues. From germline, CDR1 is MNHEY and CDR2 SVGAGI. Trimming took off 4 bases at V and 7 bases at J, with 5 bases between the two ends. The CDR3 region is CASSLRNSPLHF. DNA for the CDR3: TGTGCCAGCAGTTTACGGAATTCACCCCTCCACTTT.

This clone was recorded only once. The sample has other DNA sequences that encode this CDR3 too. This rearrangement joins TRBV11-2 to TRBJ2-7; tentatively, D is TRBD1 (6 bases). This CDR3 is built from 13 residues. Trimming took off 1 base at V and 3 bases at J, with 7 bases between the two ends. Germline assignment: CDR1 SGHAT and CDR2 FQNNGV. DNA of the CDR3: TGTGCCAGCAGCTTAGCACAGGGCTACGAGCAGTACTTC. Protein sequence: CASSLAQGYEQYF.

The genes are TRBV7-2 and TRBJ2-7; 7 bases are shared with TRBD1. CDR3 length: 15 amino acids. CDR1 SGHTA and CDR2 FQGNSA come from the germline V gene. With V trimmed by 1 base and J by 7 bases, 10 bases remained unmatched. The CDR3 sequence is CASSLVTGALAEQYF. In nucleotides, the CDR3 is TGTGCCAGCAGCTTAGTCACAGGGGCCTTGGCGGAGCAGTACTTC.

The chain employs TRBV7-9 and TRBJ2-1; TRBD2 is a possible D gene (6 bases). The CDR3 contains 15 residues. The germline V gene encodes CDR1 SEHNR and CDR2 FQNEAQ (reference sequence). The V and J ends lost 5 bases and 7 bases respectively, with 18 bases between them. The CDR3 DNA is TGTGCCAGCAGCCCGGGGGACTTTGGTTATAATGAGCAGTTCTTC. This codes for CASSPGDFGYNEQFF.

This rearrangement joins TRBV5-8 to TRBJ2-1; TRBD2 matches 7 bases. The germline V gene encodes CDR1 SGHTS and CDR2 YDEGEE. CDR3 length: 16 residues. The V and J ends lost 2 bases and 6 bases, in that order; junction bases with no gene match: 11. CDR3 amino acids: CASSFPFRDYSNEQFF. CDR3 nucleotides: TGTGCCAGCAGCTTTCCGTTCCGGGACTACAGCAATGAGCAGTTCTTC.

This chain joins TRBV18 and TRBJ1-1, with D possibly matching TRBD1 (5 bases). There are 13 residues in the CDR3. Trimming shortened V by 6 bases and J by 1 base, and 9 bases separated the two germline ends. CDR1 is KGHSH, CDR2 LQKENI, per germline. The CDR3, as DNA: TGTGCCAGCTCTGGGGGTGGGAACACTGAAGCTTTCTTT. Translating it yields CASSGGGNTEAFF.

This clone turned up a few times. The rearrangement joins TRBV5-1 to TRBJ1-6; D unclear. Germline V CDR1 and CDR2: SGHRS, YFSETQ. The CDR3 extends over 12 amino acids. Deletions cut 4 bases from V and 19 bases from J, with 18 bases between. DNA for the CDR3: TGCGCCAGCAGCCTCGACTCCAGTGTCTGGCACTTT. It specifies CASSLDSSVWHF.

CDR3 residues: CASSVGDQLGYTF. CDR3 DNA: TGTGCCAGCAGCGTAGGGGACCAACTTGGCTACACCTTC. This rearrangement joins TRBV9 to TRBJ1-2, with a weak D call TRBD1 (5 bases). The CDR3 runs to 13 residues. V dropped 0 bases and J dropped 7 bases, with 10 bases sitting between them. Germline CDR1 and CDR2: SGDLS and YYNGEE.

This sequence joins TRBV18 and TRBJ1-1, with TRBD1 matching 7 bases. Germline V gene lookup returns CDR1 KGHSH and CDR2 LQKENI. V gave up 5 bases and J gave up 4 bases; unmatched junction bases: 7. This CDR3 spans 14 amino acids. The CDR3 is CASSGDREGTEAFF. CDR3 in DNA: TGTGCCAGCTCAGGAGACAGGGAGGGCACTGAAGCTTTCTTT.

The rearrangement links TRBV7-2 to TRBJ2-1; 8 bases fit TRBD2. The V segment lost 2 bases and the J segment 5 bases; nucleotides outside the gene matches: 8. The V gene's germline CDR1 is SGHTA and CDR2 FQGNSA. This CDR3 spans 16 amino acids. Here the CDR3 reads CASSLSYKREHNEQFF. CDR3 nucleotide sequence: TGTGCCAGCAGCTTATCGTACAAGCGGGAGCACAATGAGCAGTTCTTC. Combining the CDR3 with reference TRBV7-2 and TRBJ2-1 gives the whole variable domain GAGVSQSPSNKVTEKGKDVELRCDPISGHTALYWYRQSLGQGLEFLIYFQGNSAPDKSGLPSDRFSAERTGGSVSTLTIQRTQQEDSAVYLCASSLSYKREHNEQFFGPGTRLTVL.

The chain couples TRBV5-6 to TRBJ2-1, with 11 bases identical to TRBD1. The ends lost 2 bases at V and 8 bases at J; junction bases unmatched: 3. This CDR3 has 14 amino acids. Looked up from germline, CDR1 is SGHDT and CDR2 is YYEEEE. The CDR3 spells CASSFGQGADEQFF. CDR3 nucleotides: TGTGCCAGCAGCTTCGGACAGGGGGCCGATGAGCAGTTCTTC.

The chain uses TRBV2 and TRBJ1-1; TRBD1 aligns across 10 bases. The CDR3 totals 12 residues. Germline assignment: CDR1 SNHLY and CDR2 FYNNEI. V shed 9 bases, J shed 2 bases, and the junction held 0 bases outside the gene matches. CDR3 sequence (DNA): TGTGCCAGGACAGGGGGCAACACTGAAGCTTTCTTT. Translated: CARTGGNTEAFF.

The chain carries TRBV28 and TRBJ1-2; unclear D gene. CDR1 is MDHEN and CDR2 is SYDVKM in the germline V gene. V dropped 6 bases and J dropped 3 bases, with 14 bases sitting between them. CDR3 length: 14 residues. CDR3 sequence reads: CASSLSEGYYGYTF. CDR3 nucleotide sequence: TGTGCCAGCAGCCTCAGTGAAGGTTACTATGGCTACACCTTC.

V gene TRBV28 combines with J gene TRBJ2-7; the match to TRBD1 covers 8 bases. The germline V gene has CDR1 MDHEN and CDR2 SYDVKM. This CDR3 is 13 amino acids long. With V trimmed by 6 bases and J by 3 bases, 4 bases remained unmatched. Here the CDR3 DNA reads TGTGCCAGCAGCCTCAGGGGGCGCTACGAGCAGTACTTC. This gives the protein CASSLRGRYEQYF.

The chain uses TRBV29-1 and TRBJ1-2; no clear D gene. CDR1 and CDR2 (germline): SQVTM, ANQGSEA. V dropped 3 bases and J dropped 0 bases, with 8 bases sitting between them. CDR3 length equals 13 residues. The CDR3 nucleotides are TGCAGCGTTGATTCCGGGTCTAACTATGGCTACACCTTC. Translated, it gives CSVDSGSNYGYTF. The whole variable domain, filled in from reference TRBV29-1 and TRBJ1-2, reads SAVISQKPSRDICQRGTSLTIQCQVDSQVTMMFWYRQQPGQSLTLIATANQGSEATYESGFVIDKFPISRPNLTFSTLTVSNMSPEDSSIYLCSVDSGSNYGYTFGSGTRLTVV.

This chain links TRBV27 with TRBJ1-6; possibly TRBD1 for D (5 bases). This CDR3 is 14 amino acids long. The germline V gene has CDR1 MNHEY and CDR2 SMNVEV (reference sequence). V was pared by 8 bases and J by 2 bases, with 10 bases between. CDR3 amino acids: CASGDGPYNSPLHF. The CDR3 bases are TGTGCCAGCGGGGACGGACCCTATAATTCACCCCTCCACTTT.

The V gene is TRBV2, the J gene TRBJ1-5; 8 nucleotides align to TRBD1. Germline V lookup: CDR1 SNHLY, CDR2 FYNNEI. This CDR3 spans 13 amino acids. The J segment lost 10 bases and the V segment lost 7 bases, leaving 9 bases of the junction unmatched. The CDR3 loop reads CASKRDRRIPQHF. The CDR3 DNA is TGTGCCAGCAAACGGGACAGGCGTATACCCCAGCATTTT.

This clone has just a few counts. This sequence joins TRBV10-1 and TRBJ1-5, with TRBD1 matching over 9 bases. Looked up from germline, CDR1 is WNHNN and CDR2 is SYGVQD (reference sequence). V gave up 10 bases and J gave up 7 bases; unmatched junction bases: 5. The CDR3 runs to 12 residues. In DNA, the CDR3 is TGCGCCAACCGACAGGGGGTCCAGCCCCAGCATTTT. Its translation is CANRQGVQPQHF.

V usage is TRBV6-5 and J usage is TRBJ2-7; 9 nucleotides match TRBD1. The CDR3 is 15 amino acids. The V gene end was trimmed by 6 bases and the J gene end by 5 bases; junction bases not matched to a gene: 11. Germline CDR1 and CDR2: MNHEY and SVGAGI. The chain's CDR3 is CASSRDRVGENEQYF. DNA of the CDR3: TGTGCCAGCAGCCGGGACAGGGTGGGGGAAAACGAGCAGTACTTC.

V is TRBV27 and J is TRBJ1-1, with no clear D. Trimming removed 3 bases from V and 0 bases from J, with 11 bases in between. Germline V CDR1 and CDR2: MNHEY, SMNVEV (reference sequence). The CDR3 has 15 amino acids. Written as DNA, the CDR3 is TGTGCCAGCAGTTTCTACCCTTCATTGAACACTGAAGCTTTCTTT. Translation gives CASSFYPSLNTEAFF.

The J gene is TRBJ2-7, the V gene TRBV5-1, with a weak D call TRBD1 (6 bases). Deletions cut 4 bases from V and 5 bases from J, with 13 bases between. The CDR3 runs 13 residues. Germline V CDR1 and CDR2: SGHRS, YFSETQ. CDR3 loop: CASSPTGFDEQYF. DNA for the CDR3: TGCGCCAGCAGCCCAACAGGGTTCGACGAGCAGTACTTC.

This clone has a single count. Mismatch with germline at one junction end may stem from a read error. J is TRBJ2-1 and V is TRBV4-1, with 8 bases that match TRBD2. The length of the CDR3 is 12 residues. Per germline, CDR1 MGHRA and CDR2 YSYEKL. The CDR3: CATSREGNEQFF. CDR3 DNA: TGCGCCACCAGCCGGGAGGGGAATGAGCAGTTCTTC.

This chain joins TRBV10-2 and TRBJ2-7; 15 bases agree with TRBD2. V shed 7 bases and J 4 bases; nucleotides not matched to a gene: 5. Germline V gene data show CDR1 as WSHSY and CDR2 as SAAADI. The CDR3 length is 15 residues. The CDR3 sequence is CASTAGTSGRYEQYF. DNA of the CDR3: TGCGCCAGCACCGCCGGGACTAGCGGGAGGTACGAGCAGTACTTC.

Of note for this clone: Within the sample, other DNA sequences also encode this same CDR3. The chain links TRBV27 to TRBJ2-7, with D perhaps matching TRBD1 or TRBD2 (5 bases each). This CDR3 has 14 amino acids. Trimming took off 2 bases at V and 0 bases at J, with 8 bases between the two ends. Germline V CDR1 and CDR2: MNHEY, SMNVEV (reference sequence). DNA for the CDR3: TGTGCCAGCAGTTTAGGGGGTTCCTCCTACGAGCAGTACTTC. This translates into CASSLGGSSYEQYF.

This clone appeared a few times. Other nucleotide sequences from this sample produce the same CDR3. The chain combines TRBV27 with TRBJ1-5; unclear D gene. The V and J ends lost 4 bases and 0 bases respectively, with 4 bases between them. The CDR3 has 13 residues. Germline V lookup: CDR1 MNHEY, CDR2 SMNVEV (reference sequence). The DNA for the CDR3 is TGTGCCAGCAGTTCCAGTAGCAATCAGCCCCAGCATTTT. Translating gives CASSSSSNQPQHF.

V usage is TRBV29-1 and J usage is TRBJ2-2, with D tentatively TRBD2 (6 bases). Germline-derived CDR1 and CDR2 are SQVTM and ANQGSEA. CDR3 length equals 17 residues. Between the trimmed V and J ends, which lost 3 bases and 0 bases, there was a span of 17 bases. The CDR3 here is CSVEIWEAAANTGELFF. The CDR3 nucleotides are TGCAGCGTTGAGATTTGGGAGGCGGCCGCGAACACCGGGGAGCTGTTTTTT.

This clone turned up a few times. The chain joins TRBV10-2 to TRBJ2-4; D perhaps matches TRBD1 (6 bases). Germline V gene data show CDR1 as WSHSY and CDR2 as SAAADI. V lost 3 bases and J lost 4, with 13 bases in between. The CDR3 is 15 residues long. DNA of the CDR3: TGCGCCAGCAGTGAACCAGGGGTAATGAAAAACATTCAGTACTTC. Translating it yields CASSEPGVMKNIQYF.